The T cell receptor (beta chain) described here comes from a study of cytomegalovirus exposure and HLA in healthy donors. A multiplex PCR was run with 60 Vbeta primers and 13 Jbeta primers. The data were produced by immunoSEQ multiplex PCR, yet TCRdb's version contains in-frame clones alone and is incomplete. This sample has some 170,000 clones, with over 60% found just once. Findings of the study overall: Among CMV-associated TCR beta chains, most appeared HLA-restricted in a later analysis. Later analysis demonstrated an association between a missense DCLRE1C variant and TCR beta V- and J-gene trimming. Sequencing depth across donors, presence/absence analyses assumed, was roughly uniform. Common viral pathogens (according to a later analysis) appeared linked to several of the most significant clusters.

The CDR3 runs 17 residues. J lost 4 bases, V lost 3 bases, and 12 bases had no gene match. CDR1 and CDR2 from the germline V gene are MNHEY and SMNVEV (reference sequence). In regard to this clone: Its antigen is not identified.

V and J are TRBV27 and TRBJ2-4; TRBD1 aligns across 7 bases. This receptor was identified in a woman in her 30s in good health and CMV-seronegative. Input material: PBMCs. The CDR3 loop is CASSFLSTTGAKNIQYF. In nucleotides, the CDR3 is TGTGCCAGCAGTTTCTTATCCACCACAGGGGCGAAAAACATTCAGTACTTC.